A selection of T cell receptor beta chains follows, all from one sample in a study of blood T cell repertoires in COVID-19. Data came from immunoSEQ multiplex PCR; TCRdb stores just in-frame clones and leaves some out. The data hold about 230,000 clones, with 70% to 90% observed a single time. The specimen sequenced was peripheral blood. These receptors came from a man aged 45-60 years with COVID-19, enrolled during active disease. Both conserved end residues are part of each CDR3. The order of the fields is CDR3 protein, clone size, CDR3 length, V gene. The size entry is marked missing in some rows and otherwise reads once, few, many or a size class.

CASSAGLRWETQYF	-	14	TRBV6-2/TRBV6-3
CASSPRRDFGYTF	-	13	TRBV27
CASSEARITSPLHF	-	14	TRBV25-1
CASSLRTAANTGELFF	once	16	TRBV4-3
CASSRGAATNEKLFF	once	15	TRBV19
CASKLSTQSDPAKNIQYF	-	18	TRBV19
CASSLFVRLAPSNTGELFF	-	19	TRBV5-6
CASTPREGGILPQHF	few	15	TRBV19
CATSRVRSGANVLTF	-	15	TRBV15
CASSIRTGWNTEAFF	-	15	TRBV28
CASSPSEGQDAFF	-	13	TRBV18
CASSYLNRAGASNQPQHF	-	18	TRBV6-2/TRBV6-3
CASSSLMETQYF	-	12	TRBV12-3/TRBV12-4
CASSQEGQATYEQYF	once	15	TRBV4-1
CASSVLAGAYNEQFF	-	15	TRBV2
CASSLPKVGGYGYTF	-	15	TRBV7-2